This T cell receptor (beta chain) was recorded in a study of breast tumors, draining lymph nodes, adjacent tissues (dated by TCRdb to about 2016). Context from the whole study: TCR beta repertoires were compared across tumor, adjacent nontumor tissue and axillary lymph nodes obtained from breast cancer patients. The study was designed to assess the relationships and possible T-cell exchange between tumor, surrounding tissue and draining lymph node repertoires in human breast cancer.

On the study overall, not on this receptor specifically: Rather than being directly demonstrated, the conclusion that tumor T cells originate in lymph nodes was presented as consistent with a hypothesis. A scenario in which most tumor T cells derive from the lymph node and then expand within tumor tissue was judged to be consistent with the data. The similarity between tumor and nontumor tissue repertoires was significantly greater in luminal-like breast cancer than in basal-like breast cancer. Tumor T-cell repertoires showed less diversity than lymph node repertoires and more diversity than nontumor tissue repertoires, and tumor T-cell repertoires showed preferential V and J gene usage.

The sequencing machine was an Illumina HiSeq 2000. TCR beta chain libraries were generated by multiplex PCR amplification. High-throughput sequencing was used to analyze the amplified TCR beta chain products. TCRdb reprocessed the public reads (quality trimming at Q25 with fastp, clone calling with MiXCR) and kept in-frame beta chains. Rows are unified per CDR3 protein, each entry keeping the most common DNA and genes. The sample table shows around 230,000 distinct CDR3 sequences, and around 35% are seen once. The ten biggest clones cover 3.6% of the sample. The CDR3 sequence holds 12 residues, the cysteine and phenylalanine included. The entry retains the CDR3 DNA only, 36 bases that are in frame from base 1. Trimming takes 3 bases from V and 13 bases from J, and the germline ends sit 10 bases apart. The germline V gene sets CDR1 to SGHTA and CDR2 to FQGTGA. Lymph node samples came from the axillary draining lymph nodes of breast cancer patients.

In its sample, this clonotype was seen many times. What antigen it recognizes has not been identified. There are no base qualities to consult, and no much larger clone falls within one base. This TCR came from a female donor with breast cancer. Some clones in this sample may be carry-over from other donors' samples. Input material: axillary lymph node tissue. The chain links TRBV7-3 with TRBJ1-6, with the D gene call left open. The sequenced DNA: TGTGCCAGCAGCTTTACGGCGGGTCCCCTCCACTTT. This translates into CASSFTAGPLHF.